These T cell receptor beta chains were read from a single sample in a study of blood T cell repertoires in COVID-19. Using immunoSEQ multiplex PCR, the repertoire was profiled, and TCRdb retains in-frame clones only, with some absent. Altogether roughly 140,000 clones are present, 88% being singletons, with the ten largest covering about 2.3%. Material for sequencing was peripheral blood. All receptors derive from a human donor in a cohort sampled during active COVID-19. Both conserved end residues are trimmed from each CDR3. Fields, in order: V gene, J gene, CDR3 protein.

v_gene: TRBV10-3; j_gene: TRBJ1-1; CDR3aa: AISEGLVAEAF
v_gene: TRBV7-9; j_gene: TRBJ1-4; CDR3aa: ASSPGVGEWEKLF
v_gene: TRBV2; j_gene: TRBJ2-1; CDR3aa: ASSRGKYNEQF
v_gene: TRBV28; j_gene: TRBJ1-2; CDR3aa: ASSLQGYGNYGYT
v_gene: TRBV18; j_gene: TRBJ2-5; CDR3aa: ASSATGGREPQY
v_gene: TRBV27; j_gene: TRBJ2-7; CDR3aa: ASSSGTGGTYEQY
v_gene: TRBV9; j_gene: TRBJ1-1; CDR3aa: ASSPGGRSEAF
v_gene: TRBV5-4; j_gene: TRBJ1-2; CDR3aa: ASSKGQGEYGYT
v_gene: TRBV9; j_gene: TRBJ2-1; CDR3aa: ASSVGGSSGSLYNEQF
v_gene: TRBV7-2; j_gene: TRBJ2-2; CDR3aa: ASSRVGGTGELF
v_gene: TRBV6-5; j_gene: TRBJ2-5; CDR3aa: ASSRRRGGETQY
v_gene: TRBV30; j_gene: TRBJ2-5; CDR3aa: AWSVGGETQY
v_gene: TRBV6-5; j_gene: TRBJ1-1; CDR3aa: ASSYRGQGDTEAF
v_gene: TRBV29-1; j_gene: TRBJ1-6; CDR3aa: SVIQGARGTLH
v_gene: TRBV7-2; j_gene: TRBJ2-5; CDR3aa: ASSATGGRVTQY
v_gene: TRBV18; j_gene: TRBJ1-1; CDR3aa: ASSPIGTVNTEAF
v_gene: TRBV6-2/TRBV6-3; j_gene: TRBJ2-2; CDR3aa: ASSYKRGRPINTGELF
v_gene: TRBV6-4; j_gene: TRBJ2-7; CDR3aa: ASFGLAGAPSSYEQY
v_gene: TRBV11-3; j_gene: TRBJ2-2; CDR3aa: ASSQTGILRTGELF
v_gene: TRBV28; j_gene: TRBJ2-7; CDR3aa: ASSLELAGGLRQY
v_gene: TRBV27; j_gene: TRBJ1-6; CDR3aa: ASRYGLGSSYNSPLH
v_gene: TRBV29-1; j_gene: TRBJ2-6; CDR3aa: SVDRPDSSGANVLT
v_gene: TRBV7-9; j_gene: TRBJ1-2; CDR3aa: ASSLDRGGNYGYT
v_gene: TRBV6-5; j_gene: TRBJ2-2; CDR3aa: ASSTRGRRTGELF
v_gene: TRBV10-2; j_gene: TRBJ2-3; CDR3aa: ASSESFAGGWTDTQY
v_gene: TRBV6-6; j_gene: TRBJ1-5; CDR3aa: ASRAGGNQPQH
v_gene: TRBV7-8; j_gene: TRBJ2-1; CDR3aa: ASSVIGGSAYNEQF
v_gene: TRBV5-4; j_gene: TRBJ2-7; CDR3aa: ASSFSGTYEQY
v_gene: TRBV5-1; j_gene: TRBJ1-2; CDR3aa: ASSLDGTPNYGYT
v_gene: TRBV11-2; j_gene: TRBJ2-7; CDR3aa: ASSPGIYEQY
v_gene: TRBV7-8; j_gene: TRBJ1-2; CDR3aa: ASSSGQGRYLGDGYT
v_gene: TRBV2; j_gene: TRBJ2-7; CDR3aa: ASRKEPSGIPEQY
v_gene: TRBV4-3; j_gene: TRBJ1-3; CDR3aa: ASSQDPGQGGNTIY
v_gene: TRBV10-2; j_gene: TRBJ2-7; CDR3aa: ASSEYSGAYEQY
v_gene: TRBV7-2; j_gene: TRBJ1-6; CDR3aa: ASSTQGLSYNSPLH
v_gene: TRBV3-1/TRBV3-2; j_gene: TRBJ1-2; CDR3aa: ASSQGAGPNYGYT
v_gene: TRBV6-5; j_gene: TRBJ1-1; CDR3aa: ASRDNMNTEAF
v_gene: TRBV9; j_gene: TRBJ2-7; CDR3aa: ASSVGQGLGLYEQY
v_gene: TRBV19; j_gene: TRBJ1-5; CDR3aa: ASQTGAGNQPQH
v_gene: TRBV24-1; j_gene: TRBJ2-7; CDR3aa: ATSMRDYEQY
v_gene: TRBV5-1; j_gene: TRBJ2-3; CDR3aa: ASSLGTSGQRTDTQY
v_gene: TRBV9; j_gene: TRBJ1-1; CDR3aa: ASSASGTVNTEAF
v_gene: TRBV3-1/TRBV3-2; j_gene: TRBJ2-7; CDR3aa: ASSTLAGAYEQY
v_gene: TRBV6-2/TRBV6-3; j_gene: TRBJ2-3; CDR3aa: ASSQGTAYSTDTQY
v_gene: TRBV19; j_gene: TRBJ2-7; CDR3aa: ASRGQGASEQY
v_gene: TRBV11-3; j_gene: TRBJ2-3; CDR3aa: ASSSGLAESTDTQY
v_gene: TRBV19; j_gene: TRBJ2-3; CDR3aa: ASQLRTDTQY
v_gene: TRBV28; j_gene: TRBJ2-7; CDR3aa: ASSFSLVLSYEQY
v_gene: TRBV28; j_gene: TRBJ1-3; CDR3aa: ASTSTDRGPSGNTIY
v_gene: TRBV7-2; j_gene: TRBJ1-1; CDR3aa: ASSLRQGAKLNTEAF
v_gene: TRBV5-1; j_gene: TRBJ2-1; CDR3aa: ASSLGSLHSAGEQF
v_gene: TRBV29-1; j_gene: TRBJ2-3; CDR3aa: SVAGLAGSGAADTQY
v_gene: TRBV2; j_gene: TRBJ2-1; CDR3aa: AGGLARAYNEQF
v_gene: TRBV7-2; j_gene: TRBJ1-3; CDR3aa: ASSLGQVSSGNTIY
v_gene: TRBV19; j_gene: TRBJ2-1; CDR3aa: ASSIWGRESSYNEQF
v_gene: TRBV4-2; j_gene: TRBJ2-7; CDR3aa: ASSQENRGAYEQY
v_gene: TRBV6-2/TRBV6-3; j_gene: TRBJ2-7; CDR3aa: ASSFGGSLDEQY
v_gene: TRBV19; j_gene: TRBJ1-1; CDR3aa: ASSMRRAENTEAF